What follows is one T cell receptor (beta chain) and its context. At one end, the junction sequence differs from germline, possibly due to a read error. This record belongs to a study of patients and donors after allogeneic stem cell transplantation. TCRdb called the RT-PCR reads again in MiXCR, with one record for every CDR3 protein. There are roughly 960,000 distinct CDR3 sequences in the sample; more than 15% occur only once, and roughly 6% lies in the top ten. Germline CDR1 is MNHEY and CDR2 is SVGAGI. This CDR3 spans 15 amino acids. This TCR was sampled from a human donor who was either an allogeneic HSCT recipient or a stem cell or donor lymphocyte infusion donor (not recorded which). It is not recorded whose cells these are; they may come from a transplant donor. Sequencing input: blood, either unsorted or a sorted T cell fraction (not recorded which). This rearrangement joins TRBV6-5 to TRBJ2-7, with 7 bases lining up with TRBD1. CDR3 nucleotide sequence: TGTGCCAGCAGTAACTCTCCGGGACAGCGATACGAGCAGTACTTC. It encodes CASSNSPGQRYEQYF.